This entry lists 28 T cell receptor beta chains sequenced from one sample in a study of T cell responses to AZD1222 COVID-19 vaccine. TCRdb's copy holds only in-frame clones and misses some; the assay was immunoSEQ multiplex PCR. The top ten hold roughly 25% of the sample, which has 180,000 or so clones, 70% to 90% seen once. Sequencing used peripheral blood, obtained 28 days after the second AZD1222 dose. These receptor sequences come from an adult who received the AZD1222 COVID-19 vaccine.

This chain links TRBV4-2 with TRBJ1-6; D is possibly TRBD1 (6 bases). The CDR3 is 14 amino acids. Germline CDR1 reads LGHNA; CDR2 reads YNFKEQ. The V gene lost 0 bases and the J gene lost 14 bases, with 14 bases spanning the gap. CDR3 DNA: TGTGCCAGCAGCCAAGACATGCAACAGGGCTCCCTCCACTTT. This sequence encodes CASSQDMQQGSLHF.

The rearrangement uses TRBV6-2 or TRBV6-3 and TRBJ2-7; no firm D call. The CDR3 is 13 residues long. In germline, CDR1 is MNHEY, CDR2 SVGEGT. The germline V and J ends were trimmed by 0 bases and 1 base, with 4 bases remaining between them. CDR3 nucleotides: TGTGCCAGCAGTTACTCCGTTTCCTACGAGCAGTACTTC. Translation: CASSYSVSYEQYF.

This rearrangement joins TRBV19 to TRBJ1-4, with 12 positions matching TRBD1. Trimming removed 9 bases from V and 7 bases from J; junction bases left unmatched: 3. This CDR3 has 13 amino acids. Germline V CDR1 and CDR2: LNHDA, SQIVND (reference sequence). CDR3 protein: CASWDRGREKLFF. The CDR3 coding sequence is TGTGCCAGCTGGGACAGGGGGCGTGAAAAACTGTTTTTT.

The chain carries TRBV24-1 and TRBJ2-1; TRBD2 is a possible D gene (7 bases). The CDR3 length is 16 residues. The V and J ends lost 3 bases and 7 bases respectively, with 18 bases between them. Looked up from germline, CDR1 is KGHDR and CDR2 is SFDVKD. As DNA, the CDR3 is TGTGCCACCAGTGATCGGGACATCCTCGGGGGGAATGAGCAGTTCTTC. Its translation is CATSDRDILGGNEQFF.

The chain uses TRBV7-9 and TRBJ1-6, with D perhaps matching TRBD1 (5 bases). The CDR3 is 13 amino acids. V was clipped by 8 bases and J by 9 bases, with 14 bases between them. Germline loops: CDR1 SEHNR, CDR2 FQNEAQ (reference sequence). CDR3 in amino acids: CASRGSILSPLHF. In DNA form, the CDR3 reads TGTGCCAGCCGGGGGTCTATTCTTTCACCCCTCCACTTT.

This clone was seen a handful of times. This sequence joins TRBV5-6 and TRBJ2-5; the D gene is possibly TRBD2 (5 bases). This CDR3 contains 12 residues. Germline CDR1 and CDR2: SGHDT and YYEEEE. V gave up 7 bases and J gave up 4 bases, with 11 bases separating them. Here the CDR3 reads CASGIRGETQYF. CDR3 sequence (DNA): TGTGCCAGCGGCATTCGGGGAGAGACCCAGTACTTC. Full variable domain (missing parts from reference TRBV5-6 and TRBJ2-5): DAGVTQSPTHLIKTRGQQVTLRCSPKSGHDTVSWYQQALGQGPQFIFQYYEEEERQRGNFPDRFSGHQFPNYSSELNVNALLLGDSALYLCASGIRGETQYFGPGTRLLVL.

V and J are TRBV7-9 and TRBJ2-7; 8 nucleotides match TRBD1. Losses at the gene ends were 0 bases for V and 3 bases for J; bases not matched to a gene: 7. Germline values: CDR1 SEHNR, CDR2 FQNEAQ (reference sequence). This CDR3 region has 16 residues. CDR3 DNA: TGTGCCAGCAGCTTAGCCGGGACAGGTCGAGACTACGAGCAGTACTTC. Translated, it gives CASSLAGTGRDYEQYF.

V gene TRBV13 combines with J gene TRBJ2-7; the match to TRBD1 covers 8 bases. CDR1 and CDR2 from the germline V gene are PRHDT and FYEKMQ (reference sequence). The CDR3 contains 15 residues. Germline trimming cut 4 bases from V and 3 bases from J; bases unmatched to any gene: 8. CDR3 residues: CASSSWTGKVYEQYF. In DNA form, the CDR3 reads TGTGCCAGCAGCTCCTGGACAGGGAAGGTCTACGAGCAGTACTTC. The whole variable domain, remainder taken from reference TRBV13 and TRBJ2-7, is AAGVIQSPRHLIKEKRETATLKCYPIPRHDTVYWYQQGPGQDPQFLISFYEKMQSDKGSIPDRFSAQQFSDYHSELNMSSLELGDSALYFCASSSWTGKVYEQYFGPGTRLTVT.

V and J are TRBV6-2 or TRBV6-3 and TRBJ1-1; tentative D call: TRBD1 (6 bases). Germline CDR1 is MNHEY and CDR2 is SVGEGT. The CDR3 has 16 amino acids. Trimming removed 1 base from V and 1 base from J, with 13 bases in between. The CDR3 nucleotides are TGTGCCAGCAGTTACTGGGGGCGCGGAAAGAACACTGAAGCTTTCTTT. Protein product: CASSYWGRGKNTEAFF.

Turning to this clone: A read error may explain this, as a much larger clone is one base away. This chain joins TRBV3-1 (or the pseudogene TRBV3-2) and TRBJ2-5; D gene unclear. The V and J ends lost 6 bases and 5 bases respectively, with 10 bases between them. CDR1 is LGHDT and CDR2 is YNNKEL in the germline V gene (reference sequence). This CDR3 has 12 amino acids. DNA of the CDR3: TGTGCCAGCAGTCTCGAGTGGGAGACCCAGTACTTC. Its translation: CASSLEWETQYF.

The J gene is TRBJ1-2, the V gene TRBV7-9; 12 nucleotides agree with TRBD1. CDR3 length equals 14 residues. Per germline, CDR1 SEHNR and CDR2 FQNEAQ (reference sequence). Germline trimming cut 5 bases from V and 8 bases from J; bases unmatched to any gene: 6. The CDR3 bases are TGTGCCAGCAGCCCGGGACAGGGGGCGCGAGGCTACACCTTC. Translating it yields CASSPGQGARGYTF.

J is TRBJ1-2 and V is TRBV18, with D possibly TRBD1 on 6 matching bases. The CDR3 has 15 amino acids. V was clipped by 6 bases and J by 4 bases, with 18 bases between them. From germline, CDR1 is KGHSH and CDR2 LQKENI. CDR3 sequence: CASSPNPQGPYGYTF. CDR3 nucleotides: TGTGCCAGCTCTCCAAACCCACAGGGACCCTATGGCTACACCTTC.

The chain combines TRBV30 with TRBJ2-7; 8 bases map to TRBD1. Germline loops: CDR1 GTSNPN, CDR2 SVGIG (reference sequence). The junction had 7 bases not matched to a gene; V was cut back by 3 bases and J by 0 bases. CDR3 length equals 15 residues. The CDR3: CAWSIRDRSSYEQYF. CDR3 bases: TGTGCCTGGAGCATCCGGGACAGGAGCTCCTACGAGCAGTACTTC. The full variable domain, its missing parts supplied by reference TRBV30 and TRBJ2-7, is SQTIHQWPATLVQPVGSPLSLECTVEGTSNPNLYWYRQAAGRGLQLLFYSVGIGQISSEVPQNLSASRPQDRQFILSSKKLLLSDSGFYLCAWSIRDRSSYEQYFGPGTRLTVT.

The CDR3 sequence is CASSEADRYGYTF. CDR3 nucleotide sequence: TGTGCCAGCAGTGAGGCAGACAGATATGGCTACACCTTC. The V call is TRBV6-1, the J call TRBJ1-2, with D perhaps matching TRBD1 (5 bases). The CDR3 consists of 13 residues. Per the germline V gene, CDR1 is MNHNS and CDR2 is SASEGT. V was pared by 3 bases and J by 5 bases, with 10 bases between.

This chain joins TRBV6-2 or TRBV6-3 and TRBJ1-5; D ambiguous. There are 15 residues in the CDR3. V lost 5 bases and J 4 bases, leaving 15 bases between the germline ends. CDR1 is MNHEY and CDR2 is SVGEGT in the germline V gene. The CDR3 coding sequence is TGTGCCAGCAGTCAACTAAATACCAGAAATCAGCCCCAGCATTTT. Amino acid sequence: CASSQLNTRNQPQHF.

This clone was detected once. CDR3 in amino acids: CASSPFSGRAPGELFF. As DNA, the CDR3 is TGTGCCAGCAGCCCTTTTAGCGGGAGGGCCCCCGGGGAGCTGTTTTTT. V gene TRBV9 combines with J gene TRBJ2-2, with TRBD2 matching over 11 bases. CDR1 is SGDLS and CDR2 is YYNGEE in the germline V gene. With V trimmed by 4 bases and J by 6 bases, 8 bases remained unmatched. The CDR3 length is 16 residues.

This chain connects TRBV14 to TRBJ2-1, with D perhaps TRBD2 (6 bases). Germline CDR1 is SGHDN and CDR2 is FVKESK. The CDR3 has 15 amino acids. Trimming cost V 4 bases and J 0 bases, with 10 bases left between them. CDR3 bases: TGTGCCAGCAGCCTAGGAGGGAGCTCCTACAATGAGCAGTTCTTC. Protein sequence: CASSLGGSSYNEQFF.

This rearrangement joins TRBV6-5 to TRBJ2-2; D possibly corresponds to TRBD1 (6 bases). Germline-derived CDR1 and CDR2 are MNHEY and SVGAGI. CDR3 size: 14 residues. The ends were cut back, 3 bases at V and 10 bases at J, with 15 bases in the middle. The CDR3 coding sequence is TGTGCCAGCAGTTATGGCAGGGGACGAGAGGAGCTGTTTTTT. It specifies CASSYGRGREELFF.

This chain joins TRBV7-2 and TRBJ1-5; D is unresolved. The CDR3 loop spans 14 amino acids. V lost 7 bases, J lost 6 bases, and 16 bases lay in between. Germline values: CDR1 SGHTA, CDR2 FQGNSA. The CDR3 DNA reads TGTGCCAGCACCCTTTGGGTTTCTAGTCAGCCCCAGCATTTT. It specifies CASTLWVSSQPQHF.

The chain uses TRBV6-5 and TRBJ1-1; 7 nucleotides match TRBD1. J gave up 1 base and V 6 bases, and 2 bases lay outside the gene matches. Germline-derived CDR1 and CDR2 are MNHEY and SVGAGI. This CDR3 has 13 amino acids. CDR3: CASRGQRNTEAFF. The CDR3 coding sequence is TGTGCCAGCAGGGGACAGAGGAACACTGAAGCTTTCTTT.

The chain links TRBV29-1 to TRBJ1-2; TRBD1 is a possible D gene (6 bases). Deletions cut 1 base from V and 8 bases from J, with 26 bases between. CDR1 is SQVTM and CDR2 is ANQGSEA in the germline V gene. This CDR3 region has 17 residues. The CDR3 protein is CSVEGGWGTRSYDGYTF. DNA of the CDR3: TGCAGCGTTGAAGGTGGGTGGGGGACAAGAAGTTACGACGGCTACACCTTC.

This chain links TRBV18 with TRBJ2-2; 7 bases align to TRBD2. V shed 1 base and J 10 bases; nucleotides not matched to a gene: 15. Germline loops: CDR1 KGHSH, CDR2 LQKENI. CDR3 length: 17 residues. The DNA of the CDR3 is TGTGCCAGCTCACCACTTCCCGTTGGCGGGAGCGCGAAGGAGCTGTTTTTT. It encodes CASSPLPVGGSAKELFF. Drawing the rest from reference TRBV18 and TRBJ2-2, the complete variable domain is NAGVMQNPRHLVRRRGQEARLRCSPMKGHSHVYWYRQLPEEGLKFMVYLQKENIIDESGMPKERFSAEFPKEGPSILRIQQVVRGDSAAYFCASSPLPVGGSAKELFFGEGSRLTVL.

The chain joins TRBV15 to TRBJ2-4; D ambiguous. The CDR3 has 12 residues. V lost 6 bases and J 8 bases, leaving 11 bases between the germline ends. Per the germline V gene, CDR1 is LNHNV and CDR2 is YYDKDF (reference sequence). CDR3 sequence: CATSRERDIQYF. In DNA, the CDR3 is TGTGCCACCAGTAGGGAACGGGACATTCAGTACTTC.

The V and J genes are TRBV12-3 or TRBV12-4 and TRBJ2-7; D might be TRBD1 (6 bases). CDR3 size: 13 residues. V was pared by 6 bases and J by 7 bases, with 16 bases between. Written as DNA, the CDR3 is TGTGCCAGCAGCTATTACAGGGTCTGGGAGCAGTACTTC. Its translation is CASSYYRVWEQYF.

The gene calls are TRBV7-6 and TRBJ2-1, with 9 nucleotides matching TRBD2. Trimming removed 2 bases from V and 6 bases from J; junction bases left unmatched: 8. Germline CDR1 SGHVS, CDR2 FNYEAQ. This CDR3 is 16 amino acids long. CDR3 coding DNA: TGTGCCAGCAGCTTAAGGTTAGCGGGAGATATCAATGAGCAGTTCTTC. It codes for CASSLRLAGDINEQFF.

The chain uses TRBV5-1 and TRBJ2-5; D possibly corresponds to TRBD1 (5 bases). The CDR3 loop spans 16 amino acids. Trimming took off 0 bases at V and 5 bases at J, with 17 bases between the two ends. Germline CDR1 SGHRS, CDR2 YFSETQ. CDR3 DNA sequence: TGCGCCAGCAGCTTGGGCCTTGGGGCCTCTCTGGAGACCCAGTACTTC. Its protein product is CASSLGLGASLETQYF.

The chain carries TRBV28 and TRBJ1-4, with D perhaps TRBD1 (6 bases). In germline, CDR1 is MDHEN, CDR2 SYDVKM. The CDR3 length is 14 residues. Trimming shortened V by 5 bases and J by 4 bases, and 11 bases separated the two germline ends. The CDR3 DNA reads TGTGCCAGCAGTCCCCGAGGGGGTAATGAAAAACTGTTTTTT. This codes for CASSPRGGNEKLFF.

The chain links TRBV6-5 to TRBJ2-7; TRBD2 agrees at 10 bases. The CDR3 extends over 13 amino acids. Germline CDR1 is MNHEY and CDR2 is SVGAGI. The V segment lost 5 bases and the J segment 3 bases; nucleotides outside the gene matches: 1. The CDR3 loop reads CASSRTSGYEQYF. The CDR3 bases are TGTGCCAGCAGTCGGACTAGCGGCTACGAGCAGTACTTC.